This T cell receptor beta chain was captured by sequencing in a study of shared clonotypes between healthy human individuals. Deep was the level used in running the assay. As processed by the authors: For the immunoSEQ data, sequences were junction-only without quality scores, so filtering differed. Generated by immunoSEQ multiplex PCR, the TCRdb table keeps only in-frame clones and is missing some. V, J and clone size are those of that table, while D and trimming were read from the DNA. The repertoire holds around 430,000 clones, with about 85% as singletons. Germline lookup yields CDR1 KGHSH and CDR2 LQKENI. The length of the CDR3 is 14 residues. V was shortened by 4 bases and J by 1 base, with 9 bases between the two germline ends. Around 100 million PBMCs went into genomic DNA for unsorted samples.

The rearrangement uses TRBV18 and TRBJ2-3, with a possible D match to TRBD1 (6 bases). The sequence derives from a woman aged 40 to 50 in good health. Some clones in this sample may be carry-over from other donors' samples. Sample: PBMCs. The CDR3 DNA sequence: TGTGCCAGCTCACACTACAGGGGCACAGATACGCAGTATTTT. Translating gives CASSHYRGTDTQYF.